This TCR beta chain was identified in a study of cytomegalovirus exposure and HLA in healthy donors. Study-level findings and limits: Accurate prediction of HLA-A and HLA-B alleles (for most subjects) was reportedly achieved from TCR beta sequences. In an earlier analysis, most TCR beta V segments were productive about 87% or about 30% of the time. Generally TCR sequences proved uncommon, though certain public TCRs appeared in numerous donors.

The CDR3 sequence is 13 residues long. The germline CDR1 and CDR2 sequences are MNHNS and SASEGT. V lost 7 bases and J 8 bases, leaving 17 bases between the germline ends. Comment on this clone: Antigen specificity is unknown.

It was with 60 Vbeta and 13 Jbeta primers that the PCR ran. Sequencing used immunoSEQ multiplex PCR; TCRdb keeps in-frame clones, though not all of them. This table holds some 120,000 clones, 70% to 80% found once. All the people who gave samples were healthy bone marrow donors. The chain recombines TRBV6-1 with TRBJ1-1; D remains unclear. The sequencing sample was made of PBMCs. The source is a female donor in good health and CMV-seronegative. CDR3 sequence (DNA): TGTGCCAGCACCACCATCCGGGTGGCCGAAGCTTTCTTT. Translated: CASTTIRVAEAFF.